A few counts support the clone carrying this TCR beta chain. No antigen is known for it. The sample comes from a study of human T cells and chemical hapten exposure. On the study more broadly: DPC at 2% was the sensitizing agent, placed on approximately 2 cm by approximately 2 cm of upper inner arm skin. Study-wide findings and caveats: With DPC sensitization, TCRs exceeding 1 in 1000 frequency showed no change.

As for time point: patch test 1, 2 weeks after DPC sensitization. The sample's treatment: therapeutic diphenylcyclopropenone sensitization with weekly scalp DPC. Drawing of blood took place ahead of applying each patch test. The study's library attached unique molecular identifiers to single cDNA molecules. TCRdb analysed the RACE reads with MiXCR anew, one entry per CDR3 protein. This table holds 100,000 or so distinct CDR3 sequences, about 10% found once. The TCR comes from a man in his forties or fifties with alopecia areata. Some clones in this sample may be carry-over from other donors' samples. This specimen consisted of whole blood, obtained in connection with sensitization to the hapten diphenylcyclopropenone (DPC).

In DNA, the CDR3 is TGCAGCGTTGTAGATGGGGACAGAAACACAGATACGCAGTATTTT. As protein: CSVVDGDRNTDTQYF. The chain uses TRBV29-1 and TRBJ2-3, with 7 bases fitting TRBD1. J gave up 2 bases and V 4 bases, and 9 bases lay outside the gene matches. Germline CDR1 reads SQVTM; CDR2 reads ANQGSEA. The CDR3 contains 15 residues.